This T cell receptor beta chain was captured in a study of blood T cell repertoires in COVID-19. The assay was immunoSEQ multiplex PCR, and TCRdb's table has in-frame clones only and misses some. The sample includes roughly 200,000 clones, approximately 89% seen only once; the top ten take 3.5% to 4.5%. CDR1 LGHNA and CDR2 YNFKEQ come from the germline V gene. Unmatched junction bases numbered 4, after V lost 5 bases and J lost 6 bases. CDR3 length: 15 residues. The chain has TRBV4-2 and TRBJ2-2, with 12 positions matching TRBD2. Specimen: PBMCs or T cells enriched from blood (not recorded which). The receptor comes from a woman aged 25 to 39 with acute COVID-19. The CDR3 DNA reads as TGTGCCAGCAGCTCTAGCGGGGGGGTATCCGGGGAGCTGTTTTTT. Translating it yields CASSSSGGVSGELFF.